A selection of T cell receptor beta chains follows, all from one sample in a study of OX40 agonist ivuxolimab in advanced cancers. The table came from immunoSEQ multiplex PCR; TCRdb's copy has only in-frame clones and leaves some out. The data show around 20,000 clones, with around 82% seen just once and roughly 14% held by the top ten. This specimen was CD4+ or CD8+ T cells sorted from blood, taken in a trial of the OX40 agonist ivuxolimab. The receptors shown here come from an adult with an advanced solid tumor such as melanoma, head and neck, liver or kidney cancer. The CDR3 runs from the conserved cysteine through the conserved F or W. D genes are given only for firm matches. A clone size is listed for some rows: how often the clone was seen (once, few, many), or a class if it is expanded.

>TRBV11-2|TRBJ2-5|14|few|.
CASRRDGSIETQYF
TGTGCCAGCCGGCGGGACGGGAGCATAGAGACCCAGTACTTC
>TRBV18|TRBJ2-7|15|.|.
CASSHRQASSYEQYF
TGTGCCAGCTCACACCGACAGGCGAGCTCCTACGAGCAGTACTTC
>TRBV6-5|TRBJ1-1|12|.|TRBD1
CASRTQGSLAFF
TGTGCCAGCAGAACACAGGGGAGTCTGGCTTTCTTT
>TRBV2|TRBJ2-1|13|.|.
CASSERLVYEQFF
TGTGCCAGCAGTGAAAGACTAGTCTATGAGCAGTTCTTC
>TRBV6-5|TRBJ1-6|16|.|.
CASSYWVSSYNSPLHF
TGTGCCAGCAGTTACTGGGTCAGCTCCTATAATTCACCCCTCCACTTT
>TRBV28|TRBJ2-7|16|.|.
CASSLGQTTKSYEQYF
TGTGCCAGCAGTTTGGGACAAACAACAAAATCCTACGAGCAGTACTTC
>TRBV9|TRBJ2-7|14|.|TRBD2
CASSARQRDSEQYF
TGTGCCAGCAGCGCCCGCCAGCGGGACTCTGAGCAGTACTTC
>TRBV29-1|TRBJ1-6|12|.|TRBD1
CSVGQGDSPLHF
TGCAGCGTTGGACAGGGGGATTCACCCCTCCACTTT
>TRBV25-1|TRBJ2-7|11|.|.
CASSVVYEQYF
TGTGCCAGCAGTGTTGTCTACGAGCAGTACTTC
>TRBV30|TRBJ2-7|12|.|TRBD2
CAWQRGSYEQYF
TGTGCCTGGCAGCGGGGATCCTACGAGCAGTACTTC
>TRBV5-1|TRBJ1-1|15|.|TRBD1
CASSLKGQGSTEAFF
TGCGCCAGCAGCCTAAAGGGACAGGGGAGCACTGAAGCTTTCTTT
>TRBV11-2|TRBJ2-7|17|.|TRBD2
CASSSRIAGSPPNEQYF
TGTGCCAGCAGCTCCCGAATAGCGGGGAGTCCCCCGAACGAGCAGTACTTC
>TRBV2|TRBJ1-3|15|.|TRBD1
CASSLTGGSGNTIYF
TGTGCCAGCAGTCTCACAGGGGGCTCTGGAAACACCATATATTTT
>TRBV5-6|TRBJ1-2|14|.|.
CASKRGRSPYGYTF
TGTGCCAGCAAGCGTGGTCGAAGTCCCTATGGCTACACCTTC
>TRBV29-1|TRBJ2-2|14|few|.
CSVLAGEGTGELFF
TGCAGCGTTCTGGCAGGGGAGGGCACCGGGGAGCTGTTTTTT
>TRBV4-1|TRBJ2-1|16|.|.
CASSPRRGGDNNEQFF
TGCGCCAGCAGCCCTCGTCGAGGGGGGGATAACAATGAGCAGTTCTTC
>TRBV5-1|TRBJ2-5|17|few|TRBD1
CASSLAGRLRGQETQYF
TGCGCCAGCAGCTTGGCGGGACGCCTAAGGGGGCAGGAGACCCAGTACTTC
>TRBV29-1|TRBJ1-2|13|.|.
CSVESGERYGYTF
TGCAGCGTTGAGTCCGGGGAGCGCTATGGCTACACCTTC
>TRBV5-1|TRBJ2-7|13|once|TRBD2
CASSPGRAYEQYF
TGCGCCAGCAGCCCGGGGAGGGCCTACGAGCAGTACTTC
>TRBV19|TRBJ2-5|15|.|TRBD1
CASSFPSGQGETQYF
TGTGCCAGTAGTTTCCCCTCGGGACAGGGGGAGACCCAGTACTTC
>TRBV18|TRBJ1-3|14|.|TRBD1
CASSPGTGGYTIYF
TGTGCCAGCTCACCTGGGACAGGGGGCTACACCATATATTTT
>TRBV11-2|TRBJ1-2|15|.|TRBD1
CASSLSTGWGYGYTF
TGTGCCAGCAGCCTCTCGACAGGGTGGGGATATGGCTACACCTTC
>TRBV15|TRBJ2-7|15|.|TRBD2
CATSREGGGADEQYF
TGTGCCACCAGCAGAGAGGGCGGGGGGGCCGACGAGCAGTACTTC
>TRBV5-1|TRBJ2-1|15|.|.
CASTYERGPYNEQFF
TGCGCCAGCACGTATGAAAGGGGCCCCTACAATGAGCAGTTCTTC
>TRBV28|TRBJ1-5|15|.|.
CASISGALSNQPQHF
TGTGCCAGCATATCCGGGGCCTTAAGCAATCAGCCCCAGCATTTT
>TRBV12-5|TRBJ1-1|14|.|.
CASGLDARIEEAFF
TGTGCTAGTGGTTTGGACGCTCGAATTGAAGAAGCTTTCTTT
>TRBV7-2|TRBJ1-5|15|.|.
CASSTPGPSNQPQHF
TGTGCCAGCAGCACACCGGGCCCTAGCAATCAGCCCCAGCATTTT
>TRBV7-2|TRBJ2-3|13|.|.
CASSSGSTDTQYF
TGTGCCAGCAGCTCGGGATCCACAGATACGCAGTATTTT
>TRBV11-1|TRBJ2-1|18|.|TRBD2
CASSSPSRLAGGRREQFF
TGTGCCAGCAGCTCCCCATCCAGACTAGCGGGGGGGCGGCGTGAGCAGTTCTTC
>TRBV6-4|TRBJ2-1|17|.|.
CASSNLPGPYSYNEQFF
TGTGCCAGCTCAAACTTACCGGGACCCTACTCCTACAATGAGCAGTTCTTC
>TRBV5-1|TRBJ1-6|14|once|.
CASSPRFNNSPLHF
TGCGCCAGCAGCCCCCGGTTTAATAATTCACCCCTCCACTTT
>TRBV7-3|TRBJ2-3|12|.|.
CASSSYGDTQYF
TGTGCCAGCAGCTCCTACGGGGATACGCAGTATTTT
>TRBV11-1|TRBJ2-5|14|.|.
CASSLNLGRETQYF
TGTGCCAGCAGCTTGAACCTGGGGCGGGAGACCCAGTACTTC
>TRBV7-2|TRBJ2-1|15|.|.
CASSLAFGGANEQFF
TGTGCCAGCAGCTTAGCGTTTGGAGGGGCGAATGAGCAGTTCTTC
>TRBV6-4|TRBJ2-4|12|.|.
CASSWLKNIQYF
TGTGCCAGCAGTTGGCTTAAAAACATTCAGTACTTC
>TRBV6-6|TRBJ1-5|14|.|TRBD1
CASSVGQENQPQHF
TGTGCCAGCAGCGTGGGACAGGAGAATCAGCCCCAGCATTTT
>TRBV6-4|TRBJ2-2|13|few|.
CASSAGDTGELFF
TGTGCCAGCAGTGCAGGGGACACCGGGGAGCTGTTTTTT
>TRBV30|TRBJ2-6|17|.|TRBD1
CASHRTGGTSGANVLTF
TGTGCCTCCCATAGGACAGGGGGGACCTCTGGGGCCAACGTCCTGACTTTC
>TRBV4-2|TRBJ2-7|14|large|.
CASSQASGVYEQYF
TGTGCCAGCAGCCAAGCATCGGGAGTCTACGAGCAGTACTTC
>TRBV7-2|TRBJ2-1|17|.|TRBD2
CASSHNSPGLAGNEQFF
TGTGCCAGCAGCCACAATTCCCCGGGACTAGCGGGAAATGAGCAGTTCTTC
>TRBV11-3|TRBJ2-2|15|.|TRBD2
CASSPGLAGTGELFF
TGTGCCAGCAGCCCCGGACTAGCGGGGACCGGGGAGCTGTTTTTT
>TRBV10-3|TRBJ1-6|14|.|.
CAIRLEDYNSPLHF
TGTGCCATCAGACTCGAAGACTATAATTCACCCCTCCACTTT
>TRBV19|TRBJ1-5|15|.|.
CASSIAGDGNQPQHF
TGTGCCAGTAGTATAGCCGGGGATGGCAATCAGCCCCAGCATTTT
>TRBV7-9|TRBJ2-2|15|.|.
CASSLGDLVTGELFF
TGTGCCAGCAGCTTGGGGGACCTTGTCACCGGGGAGCTGTTTTTT
>TRBV29-1|TRBJ1-3|15|once|.
CSVEDKQGSRNTIYF
TGCAGCGTTGAAGATAAACAGGGAAGTAGAAACACCATATATTTT
>TRBV4-2|TRBJ2-1|15|.|TRBD2
CASSQDGGLRAEQFF
TGTGCCAGCAGCCAAGATGGGGGACTACGCGCAGAGCAGTTCTTC
>TRBV2|TRBJ1-1|14|.|.
CASRAAQGDTEAFF
TGTGCCAGCAGGGCGGCGCAGGGAGACACTGAAGCTTTCTTT
>TRBV28|TRBJ2-4|12|.|.
CASSSRQHIQYF
TGTGCCAGCAGTAGTAGACAACACATTCAGTACTTC
>TRBV6-6|TRBJ2-7|11|.|.
CASSALHEQYF
TGTGCCAGCAGTGCCCTCCACGAGCAGTACTTC
>TRBV5-1|TRBJ1-3|14|.|.
CASSLGQGGNTIYF
TGCGCCAGCAGCTTGGGGCAAGGGGGAAACACCATATATTTT
>TRBV7-6|TRBJ2-1|17|.|.
CASSLGSPLSSYNEQFF
TGTGCCAGCAGCTTAGGGTCCCCTCTGAGCTCCTACAATGAGCAGTTCTTC
>TRBV7-9|TRBJ1-1|19|.|TRBD1
CASSLKSPGQETMNTEAFF
TGTGCCAGCAGTCTTAAATCGCCGGGACAGGAGACTATGAACACTGAAGCTTTCTTT
>TRBV19|TRBJ2-1|15|.|.
CASSIDTSSYNEQFF
TGTGCCAGTAGTATAGACACAAGCTCCTACAATGAGCAGTTCTTC
>TRBV19|TRBJ2-2|17|.|TRBD1
CASSILQGQGASGELFF
TGTGCCAGTAGTATTCTTCAGGGACAGGGGGCCTCCGGGGAGCTGTTTTTT
>TRBV4-1|TRBJ2-7|18|once|.
CASSQEVAGPGWIYEQYF
TGCGCCAGCAGCCAAGAGGTCGCCGGCCCCGGGTGGATTTACGAGCAGTACTTC
>TRBV30|TRBJ1-2|13|few|.
CAWSAGNYYGYTF
TGTGCCTGGAGTGCAGGGAATTACTATGGCTACACCTTC
>TRBV7-2|TRBJ2-5|14|.|.
CASSPRERSETQYF
TGTGCCAGCAGCCCCCGAGAGAGGAGTGAGACCCAGTACTTC
>TRBV7-2|TRBJ2-1|17|.|TRBD1
CASSLGPGQISYNEQFF
TGTGCCAGCAGCTTAGGACCGGGACAGATTTCTTACAATGAGCAGTTCTTC